Sequencing of this T cell receptor beta chain was carried out in a study of blood T cell repertoires in COVID-19. About the research overall: Sample material is recorded as cDNA or gDNA derived from T cells, B-cell-depleted T cells, or PBMCs.

Clones were sequenced by immunoSEQ multiplex PCR, and TCRdb holds only the in-frame ones, with some missing. The sample lists about 250,000 clones, around 91% occurring once. Germline V lookup: CDR1 SGHVS, CDR2 FNYEAQ. The V end was cut by 2 bases, the J end by 7 bases, with 21 bases between. The CDR3 runs to 18 residues. Individuals aged 18 to 89 years were recruited from fewer than 25 US areas. Recovery among Cohort 3 donors was established by two negative PCRs, clearance, or symptom resolution. Source material: PBMCs or T cells enriched from blood (not recorded which). This sequence joins TRBV7-6 and TRBJ1-6; possible D gene TRBD1, 5 bases. The TCR was taken from a woman under 30 who had recovered from COVID-19. CDR3 DNA sequence: TGTGCCAGCAGCTTAACCCTCCAGGGAGGTGTAGGAAATTCACCCCTCCACTTT. It is translated as CASSLTLQGGVGNSPLHF.